These 32 T cell receptor beta chains originate from one sample sequenced in a study of blood T cells in healthy people across ages. Using a J-beta primer mix together with a sample-barcoded 5' primer, a second PCR was run for roughly 7 to 11 cycles. TCRdb independently ran MiXCR on the 5' RACE reads; one entry per CDR3 protein. Of 1 million or so distinct CDR3 sequences in the sample, more than 35% are singletons; the top ten hold approximately 20%. The material sequenced was blood. The source is a woman aged 55-69 years in good health.

The chain links TRBV2 to TRBJ2-1, with D perhaps matching TRBD1 (6 bases). V lost 8 bases, J lost 8 bases, and 10 bases lay in between. The CDR3 has 11 residues. Germline assignment: CDR1 SNHLY and CDR2 FYNNEI. The CDR3 is CASVDRHEQFF. The DNA for the CDR3 is TGTGCCAGCGTCGACAGGCATGAGCAGTTCTTC. Together with reference TRBV2 and TRBJ2-1, the CDR3 gives the full variable domain: EPEVTQTPSHQVTQMGQEVILRCVPISNHLYFYWYRQILGQKVEFLVSFYNNEISEKSEIFDDQFSVERPDGSNFTLKIRSTKLEDSAMYFCASVDRHEQFFGPGTRLTVL.

The rearrangement uses TRBV20-1 and TRBJ2-4, with D perhaps matching TRBD1 or TRBD2 (5 bases each). V dropped 5 bases and J dropped 11 bases, with 19 bases sitting between them. Germline loops: CDR1 DFQATT, CDR2 SNEGSKA (reference sequence). The CDR3 loop spans 13 amino acids. The CDR3 nucleotides are TGCAGTGCTCCGGGACCCCACAAAGGGGTTCAGTACTTC. Amino acids: CSAPGPHKGVQYF.

This chain joins TRBV21-1 and TRBJ1-5. TRBV21-1 is classified as a pseudogene. The CDR3 is 16 amino acids. In DNA, the CDR3 is TGTGCCAGCAGCAAAGCGTACGCAGGAGGGTCTCAGCCCCAGCATTTT. The encoded protein is CASSKAYAGGSQPQHF.

On this clonotype: One junction end does not reproduce the germline sequence, and a read error may be involved. The chain employs TRBV12-3 or TRBV12-4 and TRBJ2-1; D is perhaps TRBD1 (7 bases). This CDR3 is built from 18 residues. CDR3: CANSFPVIQGGSYNEQFF. As DNA, the CDR3 is TGTGCCAACAGTTTCCCCGTAATCCAGGGGGGTTCCTACAATGAGCAGTTCTTC.

The chain joins TRBV27 to TRBJ1-2, with 9 bases identical to TRBD1. CDR1 is MNHEY and CDR2 is SMNVEV in the germline V gene (reference sequence). The V and J ends lost 6 bases and 8 bases, in that order; junction bases with no gene match: 13. This CDR3 has 15 amino acids. The CDR3 region is CASSKGDRAKEGYTF. DNA of the CDR3: TGTGCCAGCAGCAAGGGGGACAGGGCAAAGGAAGGCTACACCTTC.

Concerning this clonotype itself: Germline is not matched at one junction end, which may reflect a read error. The chain couples TRBV12-3 or TRBV12-4 to TRBJ2-5; D unresolved. The CDR3 is made up of 14 amino acids. CDR3 in amino acids: CTSSPSGYQETRYF. The CDR3 coding sequence is TGTACCAGCAGCCCCTCAGGATACCAAGAGACCCGGTACTTC.

As regards this clonotype: Germline is not matched at one junction end, which may reflect a read error. The chain recombines TRBV6-1 with TRBJ1-2; maybe TRBD1 (6 bases). The length of the CDR3 is 18 residues. Looked up from germline, CDR1 is MNHNS and CDR2 is SASEGT. CDR3 coding DNA: TGTGCCAGCGGATCGCCCTCCTCGGGGGGCTCAGCTAACCATGGCTACACCTTC. Translated: CASGSPSSGGSANHGYTF.

This clonotype has at least ten counts. The CDR3 protein is CAISETDTQYF. Written as DNA, the CDR3 is TGTGCCATCAGTGAGACAGATACGCAGTATTTT. The V gene is TRBV10-3, the J gene TRBJ2-3; D gene uncertain. V was shortened by 2 bases and J by 3 bases, with 0 bases between the two germline ends. CDR1 and CDR2 (germline): ENHRY, SYGVKD. The CDR3 covers 11 residues.

This rearrangement joins TRBV5-6 to TRBJ2-3, with TRBD2 matching over 16 bases. V trimming: 4 bases; J trimming: 2 bases; junction bases outside the gene matches: 10. This CDR3 has 19 amino acids. The V gene's germline CDR1 is SGHDT and CDR2 YYEEEE. The CDR3, as DNA: TGTGCCAGCAGCCCCTCCGGGACTAGCGGGAGGGCCAACACAGATACGCAGTATTTT. Its translation: CASSPSGTSGRANTDTQYF.

This clonotype was found a few times. The chain combines TRBV27 with TRBJ2-7; 9 bases line up with TRBD1. Trimming cost V 4 bases and J 2 bases; bases outside gene matches: 9. Germline V gene sequence: CDR1 MNHEY, CDR2 SMNVEV (reference sequence). The CDR3 covers 16 residues. In nucleotides, the CDR3 is TGTGCCAGCAGTTCCAGCCTCCACAGGGGGCCCTACGAGCAGTACTTC. Translating gives CASSSSLHRGPYEQYF.

This chain connects TRBV29-1 to TRBJ2-5; a weak D match, TRBD2 (5 bases). The DNA end is a closer match to TRBJ2-7, so the J assignment may be wrong. This CDR3 has 12 amino acids. Germline CDR1 reads SQVTM; CDR2 reads ANQGSEA. The CDR3 nucleotides read TGCAGCGTTGAAACGAGGGTCTACGAGCAGTACTTC. It translates to CSVETRVYEQYF.

This sequence joins TRBV20-1 and TRBJ2-5; maybe TRBD1 (6 bases). The CDR3 extends over 15 amino acids. Germline V CDR1 and CDR2: DFQATT, SNEGSKA (reference sequence). The V end was cut by 6 bases, the J end by 1 base, with 18 bases between. This CDR3 is CSAPNTGTPQETQYF. CDR3 DNA sequence: TGCAGTGCGCCCAATACAGGGACACCCCAAGAGACCCAGTACTTC.

The table lists this clonotype with many counts. This chain joins TRBV20-1 and TRBJ2-7; 8 bases fit TRBD2. The CDR3 runs to 14 residues. The V segment lost 0 bases and the J segment 6 bases; nucleotides outside the gene matches: 7. The germline CDR1 and CDR2 sequences are DFQATT and SNEGSKA (reference sequence). The CDR3 DNA sequence: TGCAGTGCTAGAGATCCAAGCGGGAGTGGCGAGCAGTACTTC. The encoded protein is CSARDPSGSGEQYF.

This clonotype was found once. The V call is TRBV7-3, the J call TRBJ2-2; TRBD2 matches 9 bases. V lost 5 bases, J lost 6 bases, and 10 bases stayed unmatched. CDR3 length equals 16 residues. The germline CDR1 and CDR2 sequences are SGHTA and FQGTGA. Written as DNA, the CDR3 is TGTGCCAGCAGCGTGGGGACTAGCAGGGGGGCCGGGGAGCTGTTTTTT. It specifies CASSVGTSRGAGELFF.

This clonotype has more than one count but fewer than ten. The V call is TRBV9, the J call TRBJ2-5; 15 nucleotides align to TRBD2. Germline V lookup: CDR1 SGDLS, CDR2 YYNGEE. The CDR3 has 17 residues. The V and J ends lost 4 bases and 2 bases, in that order; junction bases with no gene match: 6. The CDR3 DNA follows: TGTGCCAGCAGCACTGGACTAGCGGGAGGGCGGCAAGAGACCCAGTACTTC. Amino acids: CASSTGLAGGRQETQYF.

The gene calls are TRBV9 and TRBJ2-3; 9 bases map to TRBD1. The ends lost 1 base at V and 5 bases at J; junction bases unmatched: 5. The V gene's germline CDR1 is SGDLS and CDR2 YYNGEE. This CDR3 has 15 residues. The CDR3 spells CASSVTGDRVDTQYF. In DNA form, the CDR3 reads TGTGCCAGCAGCGTAACTGGGGACAGGGTAGATACGCAGTATTTT.

The chain recombines TRBV4-2 with TRBJ2-2; 7 bases agree with TRBD2. CDR3 length: 15 amino acids. V was pared by 0 bases and J by 4 bases, with 2 bases of the junction left unmatched. Germline V lookup: CDR1 LGHNA, CDR2 YNFKEQ. This CDR3 is CASSQEGGSTGELFF. The CDR3 DNA follows: TGTGCCAGCAGCCAAGAGGGGGGGAGCACCGGGGAGCTGTTTTTT.

The chain uses TRBV29-1 and TRBJ2-7, with D possibly TRBD2 on 6 matching bases. The last part of the DNA fits TRBJ2-5 better; the J call may be wrong. The CDR3 sequence is 14 residues long. The germline CDR1 and CDR2 sequences are SQVTM and ANQGSEA. The CDR3: CSVTRVSGGETQYF. The CDR3 DNA reads as TGCAGCGTCACCCGGGTCTCAGGAGGGGAGACCCAGTACTTC.

The gene calls are TRBV7-9 and TRBJ2-1; D uncertain. This CDR3 is built from 13 residues. V lost 7 bases, J lost 5 bases, and 12 bases lay in between. The V gene's germline CDR1 is SEHNR and CDR2 FQNEAQ (reference sequence). The CDR3 spells CASKGIEDNEQFF. The CDR3 DNA reads TGTGCCAGCAAGGGCATAGAGGACAATGAGCAGTTCTTC.

This clonotype was seen only a few times. The rearrangement links TRBV20-1 to TRBJ2-5, with no clear D. Judging by the DNA end, TRBJ2-7 fits better; the J call may be wrong. The CDR3 sequence is 12 residues long. Germline CDR1 is DFQATT and CDR2 is SNEGSKA (reference sequence). CDR3 nucleotide sequence: TGCAGTGCTATGGGCCTTTCCTACGAGCAGTACTTC. Translating it yields CSAMGLSYEQYF.

This sequence joins TRBV7-2 and TRBJ2-7, with 8 bases fitting TRBD1. CDR3 length: 16 residues. V lost 4 bases to trimming and J lost 4 bases; unmatched junction nucleotides: 12. Germline loops: CDR1 SGHTA, CDR2 FQGNSA. CDR3 in amino acids: CASSSNPGQANYEQYF. The CDR3 nucleotides are TGTGCCAGCAGCTCAAACCCGGGACAGGCTAATTACGAGCAGTACTTC.

V usage is TRBV11-2 and J usage is TRBJ2-7; D not certain. Trimming removed 0 bases from V and 0 bases from J, with 9 bases in between. The length of the CDR3 is 15 residues. Germline values: CDR1 SGHAT, CDR2 FQNNGV. The CDR3 DNA is TGTGCCAGCAGCTTAGATTTTCTAGTCTCCTACGAGCAGTACTTC. Translation gives CASSLDFLVSYEQYF.

With regard to this clonotype: This sequence may be a read error, since a much larger clone differs from it by one base. The V and J genes are TRBV10-3 and TRBJ2-3; D is uncertain. V was shortened by 3 bases and J by 2 bases, with 0 bases between the two germline ends. Germline assignment: CDR1 ENHRY and CDR2 SYGVKD. The CDR3 totals 11 residues. The CDR3 nucleotides read TGTGCCATCAGTGACACAGATACGCAGTATTTT. Translation gives CAISDTDTQYF.

J is TRBJ1-1 and V is TRBV5-1; TRBD1 matches 12 bases. CDR1 SGHRS and CDR2 YFSETQ come from the germline V gene. The CDR3 loop spans 15 amino acids. Trimming removed 6 bases from V and 11 bases from J; junction bases left unmatched: 14. CDR3 DNA: TGCGCCAGCACCAATGGGGGGGGACAGGGGGCCTCGGCTTTCTTT. It translates to CASTNGGGQGASAFF.

This chain links TRBV5-4 with TRBJ1-2; TRBD1 matches at 10 bases. The junction had 10 bases not matched to a gene; V was cut back by 3 bases and J by 5 bases. The germline gives CDR1 SGHNT, CDR2 YYREEE (reference sequence). The CDR3 covers 16 residues. CDR3 amino acids: CASSSPGQGRGYGYTF. The CDR3 nucleotides are TGTGCCAGCAGCTCACCGGGACAGGGGCGAGGGTATGGCTACACCTTC.

This rearrangement joins TRBV28 to TRBJ2-1; 9 nucleotides line up with TRBD1. The assigned J gene may be wrong: the sequence end matches TRBJ2-7 better. In germline, CDR1 is MDHEN, CDR2 SYDVKM. The CDR3 sequence is 15 residues long. Here the CDR3 DNA reads TGTGCCAGCAGTTACACAGGGGGCCAGAGTTACGAGCAGTACTTC. This gives the protein CASSYTGGQSYEQYF.

The chain combines TRBV7-9 with TRBJ2-1, with 9 nucleotides matching TRBD2. V lost 3 bases to trimming and J lost 7 bases; unmatched junction nucleotides: 7. The germline V gene encodes CDR1 SEHNR and CDR2 FQNEAQ (reference sequence). This CDR3 has 15 amino acids. This CDR3 reads CASSLGSGRLNEQFF. CDR3 coding DNA: TGTGCCAGCAGCTTGGGGAGCGGGAGGTTGAATGAGCAGTTCTTC.

This clonotype was picked up a small number of times. The gene calls are TRBV6-4 and TRBJ2-3, with TRBD2 identical over 8 bases. This CDR3 has 16 residues. V was pared by 0 bases and J by 2 bases, with 4 bases of the junction left unmatched. Per the germline V gene, CDR1 is MRHNA and CDR2 is SNTAGT. The CDR3: CASSDSGGRTTDTQYF. The CDR3 DNA follows: TGTGCCAGCAGTGACTCTGGCGGGAGGACCACAGATACGCAGTATTTT.

V usage is TRBV10-1 and J usage is TRBJ2-7; possibly TRBD1 or TRBD2 for D (5 bases each). The germline gives CDR1 WNHNN, CDR2 SYGVQD (reference sequence). This CDR3 has 14 residues. The ends were cut back, 0 bases at V and 5 bases at J, with 11 bases in the middle. This CDR3 reads CASSESGAGDEQYF. For the CDR3, the DNA is TGCGCCAGCAGTGAGTCAGGGGCCGGGGACGAGCAGTACTTC.

The CDR3: CASSFEGRNNEQFF. CDR3 nucleotides: TGTGCCAGCAGCTTCGAAGGGAGGAACAATGAGCAGTTCTTC. This chain uses TRBV7-9 with TRBJ2-1, with D maybe TRBD2 (6 bases). Trimming took off 3 bases at V and 5 bases at J, with 11 bases between the two ends. The length of the CDR3 is 14 residues. Germline V lookup: CDR1 SEHNR, CDR2 FQNEAQ (reference sequence).

The rearrangement links TRBV5-1 to TRBJ2-5; tentative D call: TRBD1 (5 bases). The J call is uncertain, as TRBJ2-7 better fits the DNA end. The CDR3 covers 15 residues. Germline-derived CDR1 and CDR2 are SGHRS and YFSETQ. CDR3 sequence: CASSLLDTLSYEQYF. The CDR3, as DNA: TGCGCCAGCAGCTTGCTGGACACCTTATCCTACGAGCAGTACTTC.

The chain carries TRBV3-1 and TRBJ2-1; 13 bases are a match to TRBD2. Germline V gene sequence: CDR1 LGHDT, CDR2 YNNKEL (reference sequence). This CDR3 is built from 15 residues. The ends lost 5 bases at V and 9 bases at J; junction bases unmatched: 7. CDR3 residues: CASSDGLAGDIEQFF. As DNA, the CDR3 is TGTGCCAGCAGCGACGGACTAGCGGGAGACATTGAGCAGTTCTTC.